The 4 T cell receptor beta chains reported below all come from one sample, sequenced in a study of cytomegalovirus exposure and HLA in healthy donors. 60 Vbeta and 13 Jbeta primers were used in PCR. Repertoires were generated with immunoSEQ multiplex PCR, while TCRdb's copy carries only in-frame clones and drops some. The sample has fewer than 150,000 clones, 55% to 75% seen once. What was sequenced was PBMCs. The receptors here all came from a woman aged 40 to 50 in good health and CMV-seropositive.

The rearrangement joins TRBV5-6 to TRBJ1-2; a weak D match, TRBD1 (6 bases). Between the trimmed V and J ends, which lost 4 bases and 4 bases, there was a span of 14 bases. Germline CDR1 is SGHDT and CDR2 is YYEEEE. This CDR3 region has 14 residues. The CDR3 is CASSESQGGYGYTF. CDR3 bases: TGTGCCAGCAGCGAGTCACAGGGTGGCTATGGCTACACCTTC.

CDR3 protein: CASSQALAGRYNEQFF. CDR3 nucleotides: TGCGCCAGCAGCCAGGCTCTAGCGGGCCGCTACAATGAGCAGTTCTTC. The chain carries TRBV4-3 and TRBJ2-1; TRBD2 aligns across 8 bases. CDR3 length: 16 amino acids. The germline gives CDR1 LGHNA, CDR2 YSLEER. Unmatched junction bases numbered 7, after V lost 3 bases and J lost 3 bases.

A note on this clone: One end of the junction fails to match germline, which may point to a read error. This rearrangement joins TRBV7-7 to TRBJ2-5; 9 bases match TRBD1. The length of the CDR3 is 15 residues. In germline, CDR1 is SSHAT, CDR2 FNYEAQ (reference sequence). The CDR3 coding sequence is TGTGCTAGCAGCGGCACACAGGGGGCTCGAGGGACCCAGTACTTC. It translates to CASSGTQGARGTQYF.

In DNA, the CDR3 is TGTGCCAGCAGCCGCCAGGGGGAGTACACTGAAGCTTTCTTT. Its protein is CASSRQGEYTEAFF. The chain uses TRBV7-9 and TRBJ1-1; 7 bases are shared with TRBD1. J lost 3 bases, V lost 5 bases, and 6 bases had no gene match. This CDR3 has 14 residues. Germline values: CDR1 SEHNR, CDR2 FQNEAQ (reference sequence).